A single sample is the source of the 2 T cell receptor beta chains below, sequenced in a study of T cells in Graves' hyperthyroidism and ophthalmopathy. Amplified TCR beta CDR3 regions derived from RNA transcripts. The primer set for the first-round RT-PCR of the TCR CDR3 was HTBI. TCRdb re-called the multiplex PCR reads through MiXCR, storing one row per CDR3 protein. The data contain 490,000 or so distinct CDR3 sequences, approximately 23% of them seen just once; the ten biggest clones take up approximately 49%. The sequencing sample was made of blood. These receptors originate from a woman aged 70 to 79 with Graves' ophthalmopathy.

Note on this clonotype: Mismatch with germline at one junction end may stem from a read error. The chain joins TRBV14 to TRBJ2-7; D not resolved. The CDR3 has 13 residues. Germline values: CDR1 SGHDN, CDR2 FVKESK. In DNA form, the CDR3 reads TGTGCCAGCAGCCTCCGACCCTCATACGTGCAGTACTTC. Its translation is CASSLRPSYVQYF.

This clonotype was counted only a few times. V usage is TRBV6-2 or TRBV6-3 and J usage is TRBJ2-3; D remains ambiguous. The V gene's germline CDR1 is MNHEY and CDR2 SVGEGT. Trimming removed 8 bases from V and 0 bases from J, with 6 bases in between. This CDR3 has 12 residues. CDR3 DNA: TGTGCCAGCGGCGTTAGCACAGATACGCAGTATTTT. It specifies CASGVSTDTQYF.